These 20 T cell receptor beta chains were sequenced from one sample in a study of CD8+CD57+ T cells in acquired aplastic anemia (dated by TCRdb to 2017 to 2018). The patients picked for sequencing were ones in whom flow cytometry had shown an expansion of CD8+CD57+ cells. The instrument was an Illumina HiSeq 2000. Profiling of TCR beta VDJ combinations and CDR3 sequences used genomic DNA as the template. TCRdb handled the public reads itself, with Q25 trimming in fastp and clone calling in MiXCR, and kept productive beta chains. Every entry covers one CDR3 protein and lists the most common genes and DNA from its rows. This sample is represented by 180,000 or so distinct CDR3 sequences; approximately 48% of them were singletons. The ten largest account for about 1.8% of the sample. Sequenced input: sorted CD4+, CD8+, or CD8+CD57+ T cells (not recorded which) from PBMCs. These receptors originate from a human donor with aplastic anemia.

Comment on this clonotype: With a much larger clone just one base away, this may be a read error. The J gene is TRBJ1-1, the V gene TRBV19; 7 positions agree with TRBD1. Germline CDR1 LNHDA, CDR2 SQIVND (reference sequence). This CDR3 contains 14 residues. The V gene end was trimmed by 7 bases and the J gene end by 6 bases; junction bases not matched to a gene: 11. The CDR3, as DNA: TGTGCCAGTACCGCGAGACAGGGTAGGGCTGAAGCTTTCTTT. This gives the protein CASTARQGRAEAFF.

This clonotype was detected ten times or more. The J gene is TRBJ2-7, the V gene TRBV6-5; D uncertain. The CDR3 has 13 residues. Deletions cut 0 bases from V and 5 bases from J, with 8 bases between. Per germline, CDR1 MNHEY and CDR2 SVGAGI. DNA for the CDR3: TGTGCCAGCAGTTACTCTGGCGGCCACGAGCAGTACTTC. It specifies CASSYSGGHEQYF.

By share, this clonotype counts as medium-sized (0.01 to 0.1%). The chain uses TRBV19 and TRBJ2-5; 7 bases fit TRBD2. This CDR3 spans 12 amino acids. Germline V gives CDR1 LNHDA, CDR2 SQIVND (reference sequence). J was trimmed by 4 bases and V by 6 bases; bases with no gene match: 2. The CDR3 DNA reads as TGTGCCAGTAGGTTAGCGGGAGAGACCCAGTACTTC. Encoded protein: CASRLAGETQYF.

This clonotype was picked up many times. The chain recombines TRBV9 with TRBJ2-2; tentative D call: TRBD1 (5 bases). V was pared by 0 bases and J by 4 bases, with 10 bases between. Germline V gene sequence: CDR1 SGDLS, CDR2 YYNGEE. The CDR3 runs 15 residues. CDR3 residues: CASSVGGPGTGELFF. CDR3 nucleotide sequence: TGTGCCAGCAGCGTAGGGGGCCCTGGCACCGGGGAGCTGTTTTTT.

The chain recombines TRBV2 with TRBJ2-5, with D possibly matching TRBD2 (5 bases). The CDR3 loop spans 14 amino acids. V lost 3 bases to trimming and J lost 5 bases, with 13 bases between them. Looked up from germline, CDR1 is SNHLY and CDR2 is FYNNEI. CDR3: CASSDPDSQETQYF. CDR3 nucleotides: TGTGCCAGCAGTGACCCGGACTCGCAGGAGACCCAGTACTTC.

This clonotype came up many times. The V gene is TRBV6-1, the J gene TRBJ1-4; 8 bases fit TRBD1. The J segment lost 7 bases and the V segment lost 4 bases, leaving 2 bases of the junction unmatched. The CDR3 runs 13 residues. Germline-derived CDR1 and CDR2 are MNHNS and SASEGT. CDR3 in amino acids: CASSVTGGEKLFF. The CDR3 nucleotides read TGTGCCAGCAGTGTCACAGGGGGTGAAAAACTGTTTTTT.

This clonotype was counted ten times or more. The chain employs TRBV6-2 or TRBV6-3 and TRBJ1-5, with a possible D match to TRBD1 (5 bases). The CDR3 spans 15 residues. Germline CDR1 MNHEY, CDR2 SVGEGT. V lost 8 bases and J lost 4, with 18 bases in between. CDR3 coding DNA: TGTGCCAGCGCAGATCAAAGCAGGGCGAATCAGCCCCAGCATTTT. Protein sequence: CASADQSRANQPQHF.

This chain uses TRBV12-3 or TRBV12-4 with TRBJ2-4; TRBD2 is a possible D gene (5 bases). Trimming pared 7 bases from V and 0 bases from J, leaving 25 bases between. CDR3 length equals 19 residues. The CDR3 bases are TGTGCCAGCACTCTTTCCCCCGGACTCTCACCCTCAGCCAAAAACATTCAGTACTTC. Translation gives CASTLSPGLSPSAKNIQYF.

This rearrangement joins TRBV6-2 or TRBV6-3 to TRBJ2-1, with 9 bases identical to TRBD2. CDR3 size: 17 residues. Per the germline V gene, CDR1 is MNHEY and CDR2 is SVGEGT. The J segment lost 5 bases and the V segment lost 2 bases, leaving 10 bases of the junction unmatched. The CDR3 bases are TGTGCCAGCAGTTACGGGCGGGGGGGCCTCCGCCACAATGAGCAGTTCTTC. It is translated as CASSYGRGGLRHNEQFF.

The chain carries TRBV7-9 and TRBJ1-2; TRBD1 aligns across 11 bases. V shed 5 bases and J 7 bases; nucleotides not matched to a gene: 6. This CDR3 is 14 amino acids long. Germline CDR1 and CDR2: SEHNR and FQNEAQ (reference sequence). The CDR3 DNA sequence: TGTGCCAGCAGCCAAGCGGGACAGGGGGGTGGCTACACCTTC. Protein: CASSQAGQGGGYTF. Looking up the rest from reference TRBV7-9 and TRBJ1-2 gives the full variable domain: DTGVSQNPRHKITKRGQNVTFRCDPISEHNRLYWYRQTLGQGPEFLTYFQNEAQLEKSRLLSDRFSAERPKGSFSTLEIQRTEQGDSAMYLCASSQAGQGGGYTFGSGTRLTVV.

The chain joins TRBV5-1 to TRBJ1-1, with 7 bases aligning to TRBD1. This CDR3 region has 16 residues. Germline CDR1 reads SGHRS; CDR2 reads YFSETQ. The V segment lost 0 bases and the J segment 1 base; nucleotides outside the gene matches: 6. CDR3 nucleotides: TGCGCCAGCAGCTTGGCCGAGGGGGCTAGGAACACTGAAGCTTTCTTT. Translation gives CASSLAEGARNTEAFF.

The J gene is TRBJ2-7, the V gene TRBV7-9; TRBD2 aligns across 7 bases. The J segment lost 2 bases and the V segment lost 3 bases, leaving 4 bases of the junction unmatched. The CDR3 contains 14 residues. Germline-derived CDR1 and CDR2 are SEHNR and FQNEAQ (reference sequence). In DNA form, the CDR3 reads TGTGCCAGCAGCTTGCAGACTAGCACCTACGAGCAGTACTTC. The encoded protein is CASSLQTSTYEQYF.

V gene TRBV7-8 combines with J gene TRBJ2-3; D possibly corresponds to TRBD2 (6 bases). The CDR3 consists of 15 residues. The V and J ends lost 7 bases and 2 bases respectively, with 16 bases between them. The germline V gene encodes CDR1 SGHVS and CDR2 FQNEAQ. CDR3 protein: CASIPYSGVTDTQYF. DNA of the CDR3: TGTGCCAGCATCCCTTACTCGGGGGTCACAGATACGCAGTATTTT.

This clonotype was seen repeatedly, ten times or more. V and J are TRBV9 and TRBJ2-3, with D perhaps matching TRBD2 (5 bases). CDR1 SGDLS and CDR2 YYNGEE come from the germline V gene. The V and J ends lost 4 bases and 6 bases respectively, with 21 bases between them. The CDR3 has 16 residues. CDR3 sequence: CASSPPAGLQEDTQYF. As DNA, the CDR3 is TGTGCCAGCAGCCCCCCTGCGGGCCTACAAGAGGATACGCAGTATTTT.

Comment on this clonotype: A junction end diverges from the germline sequence, so it may reflect a read error. The V and J genes are TRBV25-1 and TRBJ2-1, with 10 bases matching TRBD2. CDR1 and CDR2 from the germline V gene are MGHDK and SYGVNS. CDR3 size: 14 residues. The CDR3: CASVAGGSYSEQFF. Here the CDR3 DNA reads TGTGCCAGCGTAGCGGGAGGCTCCTACAGTGAGCAGTTCTTC.

This clonotype occurred many times. This chain connects TRBV2 to TRBJ1-4, with D uncertain. This CDR3 has 14 amino acids. Germline assignment: CDR1 SNHLY and CDR2 FYNNEI. Trimming left V 4 bases short and J 5 bases short, with 11 bases between. The CDR3 spells CASSVRALNEKLFF. For the CDR3, the DNA is TGTGCCAGCAGTGTCCGGGCCCTGAATGAAAAACTGTTTTTT.

The chain recombines TRBV5-1 with TRBJ2-5; D call uncertain. This CDR3 comprises 14 residues. V was cut by 4 bases and J by 1 base, with 11 bases left in between. Germline V gene lookup returns CDR1 SGHRS and CDR2 YFSETQ. The CDR3 DNA reads TGCGCCAGCAGCAACCTAGGTCCCCAAGAGACCCAGTACTTC. Its protein product is CASSNLGPQETQYF.

This chain joins TRBV10-2 and TRBJ2-7; TRBD2 matches at 9 bases. Germline CDR1 reads WSHSY; CDR2 reads SAAADI. The CDR3 runs 15 residues. The V and J ends lost 2 bases and 0 bases, in that order; junction bases with no gene match: 2. Written as DNA, the CDR3 is TGCGCCAGCAGTGAGCTAGCGGGGAGCTCCTACGAGCAGTACTTC. Its protein product is CASSELAGSSYEQYF.

This clonotype was observed a handful of times. The chain links TRBV10-3 to TRBJ1-2; D unresolved. Trimming pared 3 bases from V and 1 base from J, leaving 18 bases between. In germline, CDR1 is ENHRY, CDR2 SYGVKD. The CDR3 is 17 amino acids. CDR3 coding DNA: TGTGCCATCAGTGACGACTCCGGACCGGACTTTAACTATGGCTACACCTTC. Its protein is CAISDDSGPDFNYGYTF.

On this clonotype itself: A much larger clone differs by one base, so this may be a read error. The chain carries TRBV6-1 and TRBJ2-5; D may correspond to TRBD1 or TRBD2 (5 bases each). V was pared by 8 bases and J by 5 bases, with 21 bases between. Germline V CDR1 and CDR2: MNHNS, SASEGT. CDR3 length: 15 residues. Here the CDR3 reads CASGTKGSPDETQYF. CDR3 nucleotides: TGTGCCAGCGGTACAAAGGGGAGTCCCGACGAGACCCAGTACTTC.